The T cell receptor beta chain described here comes from a study of immune evolution from preneoplasia to lung adenocarcinoma. Study-wide results and limits: From normal lung to invasive adenocarcinoma, top clone frequencies appeared to decrease. Normal lung had highest clonality; later lesions appeared denser, more diverse.

Repertoires were generated with immunoSEQ multiplex PCR, while TCRdb's copy carries only in-frame clones and drops some. The sample has about 6,300 clones; roughly three quarters are singletons. Germline V lookup: CDR1 MNHNS, CDR2 SASEGT. The V end was cut by 4 bases, the J end by 4 bases, with 13 bases between. There are 14 residues in the CDR3. Histologic diagnosis was independently verified by two lung pathologists. Premalignant or tumor cells were enriched by macro-dissection after pathologic assessment. This clone appeared a few times. Its antigen is unknown. The origin of this receptor is a person aged 70 to 85 with lung adenocarcinoma. The genes are TRBV6-1 and TRBJ1-1; TRBD1 is a possible D gene (6 bases). The sequenced sample was FFPE minimally invasive lung adenocarcinoma tissue. CDR3 sequence (DNA): TGTGCCAGCAGTGCGACAGGAAGGGGCACTGAAGCTTTCTTT. Residues: CASSATGRGTEAFF.